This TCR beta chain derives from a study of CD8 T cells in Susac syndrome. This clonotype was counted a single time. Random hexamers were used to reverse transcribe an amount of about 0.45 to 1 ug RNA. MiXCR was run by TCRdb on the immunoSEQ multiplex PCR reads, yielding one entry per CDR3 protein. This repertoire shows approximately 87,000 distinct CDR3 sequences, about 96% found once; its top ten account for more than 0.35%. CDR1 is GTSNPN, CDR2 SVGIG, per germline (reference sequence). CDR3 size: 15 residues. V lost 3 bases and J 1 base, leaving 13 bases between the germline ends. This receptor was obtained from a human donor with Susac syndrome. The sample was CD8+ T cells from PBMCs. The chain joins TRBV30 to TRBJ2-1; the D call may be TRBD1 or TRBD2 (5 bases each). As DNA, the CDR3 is TGTGCCTGGAGATTAACTGGGACGTCCTACAATGAGCAGTTCTTC. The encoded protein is CAWRLTGTSYNEQFF.